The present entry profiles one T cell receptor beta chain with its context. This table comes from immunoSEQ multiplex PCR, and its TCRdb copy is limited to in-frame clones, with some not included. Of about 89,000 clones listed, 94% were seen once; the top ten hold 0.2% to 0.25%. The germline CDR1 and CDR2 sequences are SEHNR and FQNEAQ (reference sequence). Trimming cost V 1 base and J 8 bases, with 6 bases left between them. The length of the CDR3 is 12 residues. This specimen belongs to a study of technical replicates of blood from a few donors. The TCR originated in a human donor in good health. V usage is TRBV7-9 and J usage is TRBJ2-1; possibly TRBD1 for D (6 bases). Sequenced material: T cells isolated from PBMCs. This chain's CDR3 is CASSLEGDEQFF. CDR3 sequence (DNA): TGTGCCAGCAGCTTAGAGGGGGATGAGCAGTTCTTC.